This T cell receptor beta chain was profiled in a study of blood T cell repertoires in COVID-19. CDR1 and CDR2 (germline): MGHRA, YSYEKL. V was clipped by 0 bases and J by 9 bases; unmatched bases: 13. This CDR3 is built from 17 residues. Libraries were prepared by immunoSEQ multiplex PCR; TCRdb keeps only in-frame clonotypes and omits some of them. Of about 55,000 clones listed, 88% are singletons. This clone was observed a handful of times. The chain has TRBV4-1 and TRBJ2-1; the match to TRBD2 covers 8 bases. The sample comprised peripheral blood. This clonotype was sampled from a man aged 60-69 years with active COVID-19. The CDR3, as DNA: TGCGCCAGCAGCCAAGAAAGACGACTAGCGAAGTTTGGTGAGCAGTTCTTC. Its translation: CASSQERRLAKFGEQFF.